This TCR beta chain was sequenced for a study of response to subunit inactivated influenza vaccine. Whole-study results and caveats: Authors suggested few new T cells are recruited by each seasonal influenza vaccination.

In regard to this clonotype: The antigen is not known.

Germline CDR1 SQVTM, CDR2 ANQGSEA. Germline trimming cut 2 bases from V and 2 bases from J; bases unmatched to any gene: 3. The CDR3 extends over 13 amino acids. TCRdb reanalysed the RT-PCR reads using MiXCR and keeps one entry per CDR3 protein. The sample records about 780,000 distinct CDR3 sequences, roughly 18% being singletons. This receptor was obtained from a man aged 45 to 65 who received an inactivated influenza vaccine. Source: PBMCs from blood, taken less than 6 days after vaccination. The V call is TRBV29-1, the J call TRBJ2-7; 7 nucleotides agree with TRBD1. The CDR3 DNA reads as TGCAGCGTTGAAAGGCAGGGGGCCTACGAGCAGTACTTC. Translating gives CSVERQGAYEQYF.